These 19 T cell receptor beta chains came from one sample sequenced in a study of CD8+CD57+ T cells in acquired aplastic anemia. TCR beta VDJ combinations and CDR3 sequences were profiled from genomic DNA. TCRdb processed the reads anew with MiXCR; each CDR3 protein has one entry. The sample records about 190,000 distinct CDR3 sequences, 40% to 55% being singletons. Sequencing was done on patients that had shown CD8+CD57+ cell expansion by flow cytometry. The sequencing sample was made of sorted CD4+, CD8+, or CD8+CD57+ T cells (not recorded which) from PBMCs. These receptor sequences come from a human donor with aplastic anemia.

For this clonotype: This sequence may be a read error, since a much larger clone differs from it by one base. This chain uses TRBV13 with TRBJ2-7; D unresolved. The CDR3 contains 16 residues. Per the germline V gene, CDR1 is PRHDT and CDR2 is FYEKMQ (reference sequence). CDR3: CASNLAPNLGSYEQYF. DNA for the CDR3: TGTGCCAGCAACTTAGCCCCTAACCTAGGCTCCTACGAGCAGTACTTC.

This clonotype has a single count. The chain combines TRBV29-1 with TRBJ1-2; 7 nucleotides line up with TRBD1. Trimming took 4 bases from V and 8 from J; bases not matched to a gene: 10. The CDR3 consists of 13 residues. From germline, CDR1 is SQVTM and CDR2 ANQGSEA. CDR3 bases: TGCAGCGTTGTGACTCCGCCAGGGGGGGGCTACACCTTC. It encodes CSVVTPPGGGYTF.

With respect to this clonotype: At one of its ends the junction is not consistent with the germline gene, which may arise from a read error. The chain carries TRBV25-1 and TRBJ2-7; perhaps TRBD1 as D (6 bases). This CDR3 is built from 12 residues. From germline, CDR1 is MGHDK and CDR2 SYGVNS. CDR3 sequence (DNA): TGTGCCAGCAGTGACAGGGGTTACGAGCAGTGCTTC. This encodes CASSDRGYEQCF.

A single count supports this clonotype. This chain uses TRBV20-1 with TRBJ1-5, with a weak D call TRBD1 (5 bases). V lost 0 bases to trimming and J lost 5 bases, with 14 bases between them. CDR3 size: 15 residues. Germline CDR1 DFQATT, CDR2 SNEGSKA (reference sequence). The CDR3, as DNA: TGCAGTGCTAGAGAAATAGCGGGGGGTCATCAGCCCCAGCATTTT. Translating it yields CSAREIAGGHQPQHF.

V usage is TRBV10-3 and J usage is TRBJ1-1; 7 bases fit TRBD1. The CDR3 is 12 residues long. The ends lost 3 bases at V and 12 bases at J; junction bases unmatched: 7. Germline V gene sequence: CDR1 ENHRY, CDR2 SYGVKD. CDR3 in amino acids: CAISEGGVLSFF. CDR3 DNA: TGTGCCATCAGTGAAGGGGGCGTCTTATCTTTCTTT.

This clonotype appeared many times. The chain couples TRBV5-6 to TRBJ2-7; TRBD1 matches 9 bases. With 1 base clipped from V and 4 bases from J, the junction kept 6 bases outside the gene matches. The CDR3 is 15 amino acids. Germline lookup yields CDR1 SGHDT and CDR2 YYEEEE. The CDR3 region is CASSLTGTGYYEQYF. The CDR3 DNA follows: TGTGCCAGCAGCTTGACCGGGACAGGGTATTACGAGCAGTACTTC.

The V gene is TRBV29-1, the J gene TRBJ1-3, with D possibly being TRBD1 (5 bases). The length of the CDR3 is 14 residues. Trimming removed 5 bases from V and 0 bases from J, with 11 bases in between. Germline CDR1 and CDR2: SQVTM and ANQGSEA. The CDR3 region has the DNA TGCAGCGTTAGGGACGGAACCTCTGGAAACACCATATATTTT. Its translation: CSVRDGTSGNTIYF.

The chain is built from TRBV20-1 and TRBJ2-5; 10 bases line up with TRBD2. Losses at the gene ends were 5 bases for V and 4 bases for J; bases not matched to a gene: 1. Germline CDR1 reads DFQATT; CDR2 reads SNEGSKA (reference sequence). The CDR3 has 12 residues. CDR3 bases: TGCAGTGCTGCTAGCGGGAGAGAGACCCAGTACTTC. Translation: CSAASGRETQYF.

This clonotype was counted many times. The chain joins TRBV10-3 to TRBJ2-7, with a possible D match to TRBD2 (6 bases). The V gene lost 4 bases and the J gene lost 5 bases, with 15 bases spanning the gap. The germline CDR1 and CDR2 sequences are ENHRY and SYGVKD. The CDR3 is made up of 14 amino acids. The CDR3 loop is CAISAQVGGNEQYF. CDR3 DNA: TGTGCCATCAGTGCTCAGGTCGGGGGAAACGAGCAGTACTTC.

There are a few counts of this clonotype. This chain links TRBV19 with TRBJ1-3; D unclear. The germline gives CDR1 LNHDA, CDR2 SQIVND (reference sequence). This CDR3 has 13 amino acids. The V gene lost 9 bases and the J gene lost 5 bases, with 14 bases spanning the gap. CDR3 sequence: CASYGRDRNTIYF. CDR3 nucleotide sequence: TGTGCCAGCTACGGACGGGATCGAAACACCATATATTTT. Full variable domain (missing parts from reference TRBV19 and TRBJ1-3): DGGITQSPKYLFRKEGQNVTLSCEQNLNHDAMYWYRQDPGQGLRLIYYSQIVNDFQKGDIAEGYSVSREKKESFPLTVTSAQKNPTAFYLCASYGRDRNTIYFGEGSWLTVV.

This clonotype was found a few times. The chain links TRBV10-3 to TRBJ1-5; 10 bases fit TRBD1. V shed 8 bases, J shed 2 bases, and the junction held 0 bases outside the gene matches. Per the germline V gene, CDR1 is ENHRY and CDR2 is SYGVKD. The CDR3 is 13 residues long. The CDR3 DNA sequence: TGTGCCATCGGACAGGGGGGCAATCAGCCCCAGCATTTT. This translates into CAIGQGGNQPQHF.

This clonotype was observed many times. The chain joins TRBV7-2 to TRBJ2-7; 8 bases fit TRBD2. The V and J ends lost 5 bases and 7 bases, in that order; junction bases with no gene match: 7. CDR3 length equals 13 residues. Germline V lookup: CDR1 SGHTA, CDR2 FQGNSA. This CDR3 is CASSINRGGEQYF. As DNA, the CDR3 is TGTGCCAGCAGCATCAACCGGGGGGGGGAGCAGTACTTC.

This chain links TRBV10-2 with TRBJ2-7, with TRBD1 as a possible D gene (6 bases). From germline, CDR1 is WSHSY and CDR2 SAAADI. This CDR3 has 15 residues. V was shortened by 6 bases and J by 3 bases, with 18 bases between the two germline ends. The CDR3 spells CASRTGTPGLYEQYF. Written as DNA, the CDR3 is TGCGCCAGCAGGACCGGGACACCCGGGCTCTACGAGCAGTACTTC.

This sequence joins TRBV19 and TRBJ1-2, with 7 positions matching TRBD1. The CDR3 consists of 16 residues. From germline, CDR1 is LNHDA and CDR2 SQIVND (reference sequence). Trimming cost V 2 bases and J 4 bases; bases outside gene matches: 10. CDR3 DNA sequence: TGTGCCAGTAGTATACGAGGGGGCGATGGGGGCTATGGCTACACCTTC. This encodes CASSIRGGDGGYGYTF.

This clonotype showed up many times. The chain recombines TRBV5-1 with TRBJ1-1; D gene ambiguous. Germline V gene lookup returns CDR1 SGHRS and CDR2 YFSETQ. The CDR3 covers 13 residues. Trimming took 2 bases from V and 2 from J, leaving 7 bases between them. In DNA, the CDR3 is TGCGCCAGCAGCTTAGAAAGTAACACTGAAGCTTTCTTT. The encoded protein is CASSLESNTEAFF. The whole variable domain, filled in from reference TRBV5-1 and TRBJ1-1, reads KAGVTQTPRYLIKTRGQQVTLSCSPISGHRSVSWYQQTPGQGLQFLFEYFSETQRNKGNFPGRFSGRQFSNSRSEMNVSTLELGDSALYLCASSLESNTEAFFGQGTRLTVV.

This clonotype was seen many times. The chain has TRBV14 and TRBJ2-5; TRBD2 matches 13 bases. V shed 3 bases, J shed 2 bases, and the junction held 3 bases outside the gene matches. The CDR3 is 16 amino acids. Germline V lookup: CDR1 SGHDN, CDR2 FVKESK. CDR3 sequence reads: CASSHALAGGQETQYF. As DNA, the CDR3 is TGTGCCAGCAGCCATGCACTAGCGGGGGGGCAAGAGACCCAGTACTTC.

This clonotype was detected ten times or more. V and J are TRBV7-9 and TRBJ2-2; D unresolved. V was trimmed by 5 bases and J by 2 bases, leaving 0 bases between them. Looked up from germline, CDR1 is SEHNR and CDR2 is FQNEAQ (reference sequence). This CDR3 has 11 amino acids. In DNA form, the CDR3 reads TGTGCCAGCAGCAACACCGGGGAGCTGTTTTTT. It specifies CASSNTGELFF.

The chain joins TRBV11-1 to TRBJ2-7; tentatively, D is TRBD1 (6 bases). The CDR3 sequence is 15 residues long. Trimming took off 5 bases at V and 3 bases at J, with 17 bases between the two ends. Germline V gene lookup returns CDR1 SGHAT and CDR2 FQDESV (reference sequence). CDR3 protein: CASSQTGQGIYEQYF. The CDR3 DNA follows: TGTGCCAGCAGCCAGACCGGGCAGGGGATCTACGAGCAGTACTTC.

This clonotype showed up just a few times. The rearrangement links TRBV10-3 to TRBJ2-3; TRBD2 matches at 7 bases. Per the germline V gene, CDR1 is ENHRY and CDR2 is SYGVKD. The ends lost 2 bases at V and 3 bases at J; junction bases unmatched: 5. The CDR3 sequence is 15 residues long. DNA for the CDR3: TGTGCCATCAGTGAGGGGCGACTAGCAACAGATACGCAGTATTTT. Translated, it gives CAISEGRLATDTQYF.